The source of this T cell receptor beta chain is a study of cytomegalovirus exposure and HLA in healthy donors. General study results and limits: Researchers reported in a later analysis that a missense DCLRE1C variant was tied to TCR beta V- and J-gene trimming. Specific recognition of CMV antigens was confirmed in vitro for a few chains (all CMV-associated). Equally common other TCR beta chains were less clonally expanded than HLA-associated ones, a later analysis found.

This clone was observed once. Its specificity is unknown. The PCR was carried out with 60 Vbeta primers and 13 Jbeta primers. The protocol was immunoSEQ multiplex PCR, while the TCRdb copy is restricted to in-frame clones and leaves out a portion. The table lists over 75,000 clones, around 79% of them singletons. The germline gives CDR1 MGHRA, CDR2 YSYEKL. The CDR3 totals 13 residues. Between the trimmed V and J ends, which lost 5 bases and 2 bases, there was a span of 9 bases. The chain has TRBV4-1 and TRBJ1-2; D not resolved. The sequence was collected from a female donor in good health and CMV-seronegative. The sequencing input was PBMCs. The CDR3 reads CASSSNRNYGYTF. The CDR3, as DNA: TGCGCCAGCAGCTCGAACCGGAACTATGGCTACACCTTC.